This T cell receptor beta chain stems from a study of technical replicates of blood from a few donors. Libraries were prepared by immunoSEQ multiplex PCR; TCRdb keeps only in-frame clonotypes and omits some of them. The repertoire includes some 85,000 clones, 90% to 95% of them detected once, and approximately 0.41% sits in the top ten. V was clipped by 4 bases and J by 1 base, with 16 bases between them. The CDR3 runs 16 residues. The germline CDR1 and CDR2 sequences are SGHTA and FQGTGA. Sequenced sample: T cells isolated from PBMCs. The V call is TRBV7-3, the J call TRBJ1-1, with D tentatively TRBD1 (6 bases). The TCR was taken from a human donor in good health. The CDR3: CASSSGGRGKNTEAFF. In nucleotides, the CDR3 is TGTGCCAGCAGCTCTGGGGGGAGGGGGAAGAACACTGAAGCTTTCTTT.